This T cell receptor beta chain was captured by sequencing in a study of cytomegalovirus exposure and HLA in healthy donors. General observations from the study: Sequencing had likely introduced a cluster of highly shared sequence variants as an artifact. In an earlier analysis, in roughly 600 donors, most V segments appeared productive either ~90% or ~30% of the time.

The study ran its PCR with 60 Vbeta and 13 Jbeta primers. The protocol was immunoSEQ multiplex PCR, while the TCRdb copy is restricted to in-frame clones and leaves out a portion. Found here are approximately 170,000 clones, under 80% of them singletons; the top ten hold under 3%. The junction had 10 bases not matched to a gene; V was cut back by 5 bases and J by 14 bases. This CDR3 region has 15 residues. Germline-derived CDR1 and CDR2 are SGHTA and FQGNSA. Note on this clone: What it recognizes is unknown.

Sequencing used PBMCs. The sequence was collected from a man in his forties or fifties in good health and CMV-seronegative. The chain links TRBV7-2 to TRBJ2-1; 15 nucleotides line up with TRBD2. CDR3 DNA: TGTGCCAGCAGCGGACGGACTAGCGGGGGGGCCCCAGAGTTCTTC. Translated: CASSGRTSGGAPEFF.